This T cell receptor beta chain was documented in a study of blood T cell repertoires in COVID-19. On the study more broadly: Acute and convalescent COVID-19 samples came from the United States, Italy and Spain. T cells, B-cell-depleted T cells, or PBMCs supplied cDNA or gDNA.

Authors' data handling: Nucleated cell number was recorded as an estimate derived from reference gene primer amplification. Using immunoSEQ multiplex PCR, the repertoire was profiled, and TCRdb retains in-frame clones only, with some absent. The DNA was the basis for D and trimming; V, J and clone size are from that table. The table lists approximately 89,000 clones, over 65% of them singletons. The sequenced sample was peripheral blood. The clonotype was recovered from a woman in her 70s with acute or convalescent COVID-19.

CDR3 in DNA: TGTGCCAGCAGCAATGACAGGGTAGGGACTGAAGCTTTCTTT. Translation: CASSNDRVGTEAFF. The V and J genes are TRBV5-4 and TRBJ1-1; 7 bases fit TRBD1. With V trimmed by 4 bases and J by 5 bases, 8 bases remained unmatched. The CDR3 totals 14 residues. CDR1 and CDR2 from the germline V gene are SGHNT and YYREEE (reference sequence).